The 28 T cell receptor beta chains reported below all come from one sample, sequenced in a study of vaccination and CD4 T cells after COVID-19. The Oncomine TCR Beta short-read assay sequenced DNA from cultured CD4+ T cells. TCRdb called the PCR reads again in MiXCR, with one record for every CDR3 protein. The sample has fewer than 15,000 distinct CDR3 sequences, around 60% seen once. As to treatment: roughly ten-day PBMC culture with coronavirus spike peptide pools or control peptides (ViraFEST assay). The antigens of these receptors remain unknown. The sequenced sample was CD4+ T cells from blood, cultured in vitro. The receptors shown here come from a human donor who had recovered from COVID-19.

V is TRBV12-3 or TRBV12-4 and J is TRBJ1-1; possible D gene TRBD1, 5 bases. The CDR3 is 14 amino acids. The ends were cut back, 2 bases at V and 4 bases at J, with 11 bases in the middle. The CDR3 DNA reads TGTGCCAGCAGTTTAATTTCAGGGATCACTGAAGCTTTCTTT. This translates into CASSLISGITEAFF.

The sample holds one count of this clonotype. V gene TRBV20-1 combines with J gene TRBJ2-7; no reliable D call. The CDR3 spans 14 residues. Germline loops: CDR1 DFQATT, CDR2 SNEGSKA (reference sequence). The V gene lost 1 base and the J gene lost 1 base, with 11 bases spanning the gap. Here the CDR3 reads CSARGMQVSYEQYF. Here the CDR3 DNA reads TGCAGTGCTAGAGGTATGCAAGTTTCCTACGAGCAGTACTTC.

This chain joins TRBV6-1 and TRBJ1-2, with TRBD1 as a possible D gene (5 bases). V was pared by 5 bases and J by 1 base, with 11 bases between. The CDR3 consists of 14 residues. The germline gives CDR1 MNHNS, CDR2 SASEGT. This CDR3 reads CASSPGLDNYGYTF. Written as DNA, the CDR3 is TGTGCCAGCAGTCCGGGACTGGATAACTATGGCTACACCTTC.

This clonotype was recorded only once. The gene calls are TRBV7-9 and TRBJ2-1; perhaps TRBD2 as D (5 bases). Trimming took 1 base from V and 0 from J, leaving 7 bases between them. This CDR3 is 15 amino acids long. Germline assignment: CDR1 SEHNR and CDR2 FQNEAQ (reference sequence). This chain's CDR3 is CASSLGSGSYNEQFF. The CDR3 DNA follows: TGTGCCAGCAGCTTAGGAAGCGGCTCCTACAATGAGCAGTTCTTC.

There are a few counts of this clonotype. The V gene is TRBV3-1, the J gene TRBJ1-2; tentative D call: TRBD1 (5 bases). V lost 1 base and J 7 bases, leaving 13 bases between the germline ends. Germline V lookup: CDR1 LGHDT, CDR2 YNNKEL (reference sequence). The CDR3 extends over 14 amino acids. The CDR3 sequence: CASSQVRGEGGYTF. For the CDR3, the DNA is TGTGCCAGCAGCCAAGTGCGAGGGGAGGGTGGCTACACCTTC.

This clonotype was detected only a few times. This chain joins TRBV24-1 and TRBJ1-5, with D unclear. Germline assignment: CDR1 KGHDR and CDR2 SFDVKD. V dropped 1 base and J dropped 7 bases, with 13 bases sitting between them. The CDR3 is made up of 15 amino acids. CDR3 in DNA: TGTGCCACCAGTGATTTTGCACACCGAGGCCAGCCCCAGCATTTT. Protein product: CATSDFAHRGQPQHF.

V and J are TRBV20-1 and TRBJ2-1; 8 bases are a match to TRBD2. Germline lookup yields CDR1 DFQATT and CDR2 SNEGSKA (reference sequence). This CDR3 has 14 amino acids. The V and J ends lost 5 bases and 0 bases, in that order; junction bases with no gene match: 3. The chain's CDR3 is CSAGLAGSYNEQFF. Written as DNA, the CDR3 is TGCAGTGCTGGGCTAGCGGGCTCCTACAATGAGCAGTTCTTC.

The V and J genes are TRBV27 and TRBJ1-5, with D perhaps TRBD1 (5 bases). This CDR3 region has 14 residues. Looked up from germline, CDR1 is MNHEY and CDR2 is SMNVEV (reference sequence). V lost 5 bases and J lost 0, with 8 bases in between. The CDR3 DNA follows: TGTGCCAGCAGTGCCAGGGATAGCAATCAGCCCCAGCATTTT. The encoded protein is CASSARDSNQPQHF.

The rearrangement links TRBV20-1 to TRBJ1-1; TRBD1 might be the D (5 bases). Trimming removed 5 bases at V and 1 base at J, with 14 bases between. The germline gives CDR1 DFQATT, CDR2 SNEGSKA (reference sequence). The CDR3 has 14 amino acids. CDR3 in DNA: TGCAGTGCTGGCCCCGGGACGGAGAACACTGAAGCTTTCTTT. This codes for CSAGPGTENTEAFF.

For this clonotype: Relative to the germline gene, one junction end is altered; a read error may explain this. This sequence joins TRBV19 and TRBJ2-7, with TRBD1 identical over 8 bases. The germline V gene has CDR1 LNHDA and CDR2 SQIVND (reference sequence). The CDR3 has 13 residues. CDR3 sequence: CTSGRTGHYEQYF. CDR3 nucleotides: TGTACCAGTGGGAGGACAGGGCATTACGAGCAGTACTTC. Filled out from reference TRBV19 and TRBJ2-7, the complete variable domain reads DGGITQSPKYLFRKEGQNVTLSCEQNLNHDAMYWYRQDPGQGLRLIYYSQIVNDFQKGDIAEGYSVSREKKESFPLTVTSAQKNPTAFYLCTSGRTGHYEQYFGPGTRLTVT.

V usage is TRBV28 and J usage is TRBJ1-2, with 10 nucleotides matching TRBD1. The ends lost 5 bases at V and 4 bases at J; junction bases unmatched: 10. Germline CDR1 MDHEN, CDR2 SYDVKM. CDR3 size: 16 residues. The CDR3 is CASSAPGGQGTYGYTF. The CDR3 DNA follows: TGTGCCAGCAGTGCCCCAGGGGGACAGGGGACCTATGGCTACACCTTC.

The chain couples TRBV5-1 to TRBJ1-2; D not resolved. Germline assignment: CDR1 SGHRS and CDR2 YFSETQ. Trimming pared 2 bases from V and 8 bases from J, leaving 22 bases between. The CDR3 is 16 amino acids. The CDR3 spells CASSFTPTPLAGGYTF. The CDR3 DNA is TGCGCCAGCAGCTTTACTCCGACCCCACTGGCCGGGGGCTACACCTTC.

This clonotype occurred a few times. The gene calls are TRBV27 and TRBJ1-1; unclear D gene. This CDR3 has 13 residues. From germline, CDR1 is MNHEY and CDR2 SMNVEV (reference sequence). Deletions cut 7 bases from V and 1 base from J, with 10 bases between. Here the CDR3 DNA reads TGTGCCAGCACCAGCCGGACGAACACTGAAGCTTTCTTT. Amino acids: CASTSRTNTEAFF.

The genes are TRBV21-1 and TRBJ2-1; TRBD2, as called in the table, went unchecked against the DNA. TRBV21-1 is deemed a pseudogene. The CDR3 spans 16 residues. CDR3 protein: CASSKVLGLGDNEQFF. CDR3 nucleotides: TGTGCCAGCAGCAAAGTTCTAGGACTGGGTGACAATGAGCAGTTCTTC.

This clonotype was seen a handful of times. DNA of the CDR3: TGCAGCACACGGAACTATGGCTACACCTTC. Protein sequence: CSTRNYGYTF. The rearrangement links TRBV20-1 to TRBJ1-2, with unresolved D. Germline loops: CDR1 DFQATT, CDR2 SNEGSKA (reference sequence). The CDR3 length is 10 residues.

The chain couples TRBV4-3 to TRBJ1-1; no reliable D call. Germline CDR1 reads LGHNA; CDR2 reads YSLEER. CDR3 length: 13 residues. V shed 0 bases and J shed 5 bases, with 7 bases lying between them. In nucleotides, the CDR3 is TGCGCCAGCAGCCAAGAGCGCGGGACTGAAGCTTTCTTT. This translates into CASSQERGTEAFF.

The CDR3 sequence: CASSPHLLAGGPLGEQYF. The CDR3 nucleotides read TGTGCCAGCAGTCCCCACCTACTAGCGGGAGGGCCGTTAGGCGAGCAGTACTTC. The chain links TRBV27 to TRBJ2-7, with 13 bases matching TRBD2. The germline V gene has CDR1 MNHEY and CDR2 SMNVEV (reference sequence). The CDR3 covers 18 residues. Trimming took 5 bases from V and 6 from J; bases not matched to a gene: 16.

The rearrangement links TRBV2 to TRBJ2-1; D call uncertain. Trimming left V 3 bases short and J 10 bases short, with 7 bases between. Germline V gene lookup returns CDR1 SNHLY and CDR2 FYNNEI. The CDR3 contains 11 residues. The CDR3 region has the DNA TGTGCCAGCAGTGACGGCGGAGAGCAGTTCTTC. Residues: CASSDGGEQFF.

This clonotype was seen only a few times. The chain uses TRBV27 and TRBJ2-5; D is unclear. The CDR3 consists of 15 residues. Trimming took off 0 bases at V and 2 bases at J, with 10 bases between the two ends. The germline CDR1 and CDR2 sequences are MNHEY and SMNVEV (reference sequence). CDR3 sequence: CASSLSWTGQETQYF. The DNA of the CDR3 is TGTGCCAGCAGTTTATCCTGGACGGGTCAAGAGACCCAGTACTTC.

This clonotype has more than one count but fewer than ten. The gene calls are TRBV7-9 and TRBJ1-5; 9 bases line up with TRBD1. Unmatched junction bases numbered 7, after V lost 2 bases and J lost 5 bases. Germline CDR1 is SEHNR and CDR2 is FQNEAQ (reference sequence). This CDR3 has 16 amino acids. In nucleotides, the CDR3 is TGTGCCAGCAGCTTATTTGGACAGGGGATGGATCAGCCCCAGCATTTT. Its translation: CASSLFGQGMDQPQHF.

This chain connects TRBV6-1 to TRBJ1-5; 8 positions match TRBD1. Germline CDR1 and CDR2: MNHNS and SASEGT. With 3 bases clipped from V and 6 bases from J, the junction kept 4 bases outside the gene matches. This CDR3 comprises 14 residues. The CDR3 DNA sequence: TGTGCCAGCAGTGAGTCAGGGGGCGCTCAGCCCCAGCATTTT. Its translation: CASSESGGAQPQHF.

With respect to this clonotype: A junction end diverges from the germline sequence, so it may reflect a read error. The V gene is TRBV7-9, the J gene TRBJ1-1; the D gene is possibly TRBD1 (6 bases). Germline assignment: CDR1 SEHNR and CDR2 FQNEAQ (reference sequence). CDR3 length: 15 residues. CDR3 loop: CASSFSGDSSTEAFF. For the CDR3, the DNA is TGCGCCAGCAGCTTTTCAGGGGACTCAAGCACTGAAGCTTTCTTT.

By share of the sample, this clonotype is medium-sized. The chain joins TRBV19 to TRBJ1-5, with D perhaps TRBD1 (6 bases). This CDR3 comprises 13 residues. The germline CDR1 and CDR2 sequences are LNHDA and SQIVND (reference sequence). Trimming removed 6 bases from V and 4 bases from J, with 10 bases in between. The CDR3 is CASRRTANQPQHF. The CDR3 bases are TGTGCCAGTAGGCGGACAGCGAATCAGCCCCAGCATTTT. Together with reference TRBV19 and TRBJ1-5, the CDR3 gives the full variable domain: DGGITQSPKYLFRKEGQNVTLSCEQNLNHDAMYWYRQDPGQGLRLIYYSQIVNDFQKGDIAEGYSVSREKKESFPLTVTSAQKNPTAFYLCASRRTANQPQHFGDGTRLSIL.

This clonotype was counted only a few times. V is TRBV23-1 and J is TRBJ2-2; D is uncertain. Being an ORF, TRBV23-1 has a function that is uncertain. The V and J ends lost 2 bases and 4 bases respectively, with 5 bases between them. This CDR3 has 13 residues. The CDR3 sequence: CASSQRLTGELFF. CDR3 sequence (DNA): TGCGCCAGCAGTCAACGACTCACCGGGGAGCTGTTTTTT.

This chain links TRBV7-2 with TRBJ2-1; D might be TRBD2 (6 bases). V shed 9 bases and J shed 5 bases, with 20 bases lying between them. Germline V lookup: CDR1 SGHTA, CDR2 FQGNSA. There are 15 residues in the CDR3. The CDR3 DNA is TGTGCCAGTGGCCCCGGGGGAATCGTAAACAATGAGCAGTTCTTC. It is translated as CASGPGGIVNNEQFF.

This clonotype has more than one count but fewer than ten. This chain joins TRBV27 and TRBJ1-6; D not certain. Germline lookup yields CDR1 MNHEY and CDR2 SMNVEV (reference sequence). V was pared by 6 bases and J by 10 bases, with 16 bases between. CDR3 size: 14 residues. CDR3 sequence: CASRSGLEGSPLHF. CDR3 nucleotide sequence: TGTGCCAGCAGATCCGGGCTCGAAGGATCACCCCTCCACTTT.

V and J are TRBV7-9 and TRBJ1-1; D remains unclear. The V end was cut by 1 base, the J end by 1 base, with 4 bases between. Germline values: CDR1 SEHNR, CDR2 FQNEAQ (reference sequence). CDR3 length: 13 residues. Here the CDR3 reads CASSLGENTEAFF. The CDR3 coding sequence is TGTGCCAGCAGCTTAGGAGAGAACACTGAAGCTTTCTTT.

V gene TRBV4-3 combines with J gene TRBJ2-5; 8 bases are shared with TRBD2. The CDR3 has 15 residues. The J segment lost 4 bases and the V segment lost 0 bases, leaving 4 bases of the junction unmatched. Germline values: CDR1 LGHNA, CDR2 YSLEER. The CDR3 here is CASSQEPAGAETQYF. The CDR3, as DNA: TGCGCCAGCAGCCAAGAACCAGCGGGAGCAGAGACCCAGTACTTC.